A single sample gave rise to the 5 T cell receptor beta chains below, sequenced in a study of blood T cells in healthy people across ages. With a J-beta primer mix and a sample-barcoded 5' primer, a second PCR ran about 7 to 12 cycles. Via MiXCR, TCRdb re-called the 5' RACE reads, giving one row per CDR3 protein. The repertoire has 1.5 million to 2 million distinct CDR3 sequences, approximately 28% of them found once; the top ten carry roughly 8.2%. Material: blood. The receptor source for this set is a woman between 25 and 40 years old in good health.

This clonotype was picked up many times. This sequence joins TRBV5-1 and TRBJ1-5; TRBD1 matches 7 bases. The CDR3 contains 15 residues. Germline lookup yields CDR1 SGHRS and CDR2 YFSETQ. V was pared by 0 bases and J by 4 bases, with 4 bases of the junction left unmatched. Written as DNA, the CDR3 is TGCGCCAGCAGCTTGGGGGACAGTCTTAATCAGCCCCAGCATTTT. Translation gives CASSLGDSLNQPQHF.

This clonotype was recorded a few times. The rearrangement joins TRBV6-5 to TRBJ2-7; 8 bases are a match to TRBD1. Germline V gene lookup returns CDR1 MNHEY and CDR2 SVGAGI. The CDR3 runs 16 residues. Trimming removed 0 bases from V and 2 bases from J; junction bases left unmatched: 6. CDR3: CASSYSTGERAYEQYF. CDR3 in DNA: TGTGCCAGCAGTTACTCGACAGGGGAGAGAGCCTACGAGCAGTACTTC.

A few counts support this clonotype. The V and J genes are TRBV2 and TRBJ1-1; weak D call: TRBD1 (5 bases). V gave up 6 bases and J gave up 6 bases, with 8 bases separating them. The CDR3 is 11 amino acids. Germline CDR1 and CDR2: SNHLY and FYNNEI. The CDR3 coding sequence is TGTGCCAGCAGGGACATTGCTGAAGCTTTCTTT. Amino acid sequence: CASRDIAEAFF.

The CDR3 nucleotides read TGTGCCAGCAGTTCCCACACACGAGATTGGGGGAGTCGGGGGACCCAGTACTTC. Its protein product is CASSSHTRDWGSRGTQYF. V is TRBV28 and J is TRBJ2-5; either TRBD1 or TRBD2 may fit D (5 bases each). The germline gives CDR1 MDHEN, CDR2 SYDVKM. The CDR3 has 18 amino acids. The V end lost 4 bases, the J end lost 7 bases, and 28 bases lay between the germline ends.

As regards this clonotype: One junction end disagrees with the germline gene, perhaps due to a read error. V and J are TRBV10-3 and TRBJ2-4, with D unresolved. The CDR3 extends over 14 amino acids. CDR1 and CDR2 (germline): ENHRY, SYGVKD. The CDR3 bases are TGTGCCGTCAGTGCGGCCATGGCCAAAAACATTCAGTACTTC. Translating it yields CAVSAAMAKNIQYF.